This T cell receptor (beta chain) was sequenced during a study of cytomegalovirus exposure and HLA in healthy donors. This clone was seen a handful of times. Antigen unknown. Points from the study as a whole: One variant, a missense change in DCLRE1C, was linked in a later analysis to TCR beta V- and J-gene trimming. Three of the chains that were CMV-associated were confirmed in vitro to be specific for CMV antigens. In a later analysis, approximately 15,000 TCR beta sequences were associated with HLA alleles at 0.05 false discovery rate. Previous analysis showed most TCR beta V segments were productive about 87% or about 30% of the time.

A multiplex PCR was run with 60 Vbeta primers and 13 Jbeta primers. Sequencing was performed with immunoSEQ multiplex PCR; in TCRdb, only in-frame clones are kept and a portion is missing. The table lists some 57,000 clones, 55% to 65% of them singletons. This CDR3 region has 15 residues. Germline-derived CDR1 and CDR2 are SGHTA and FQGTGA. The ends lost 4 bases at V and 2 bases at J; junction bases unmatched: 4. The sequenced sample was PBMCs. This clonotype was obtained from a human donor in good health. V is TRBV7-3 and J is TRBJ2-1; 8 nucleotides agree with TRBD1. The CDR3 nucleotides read TGTGCCAGCAGCTCGGACAGGGCAACCTACAATGAGCAGTTCTTC. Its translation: CASSSDRATYNEQFF.